Each of the 5 T cell receptor beta chains below was sequenced from the same sample in a study of blood T cell repertoires in COVID-19. Clones were sequenced by immunoSEQ multiplex PCR, and TCRdb holds only the in-frame ones, with some missing. The sample lists 330,000 or so clones, 88% seen once, with more than 5% in the top ten. Sequenced material: PBMCs or T cells enriched from blood (not recorded which). The receptors derive from a man aged 25 to 45 who had recovered from COVID-19.

This chain joins TRBV27 and TRBJ2-7, with 11 bases matching TRBD1. Germline assignment: CDR1 MNHEY and CDR2 SMNVEV (reference sequence). J gave up 3 bases and V 6 bases, and 7 bases lay outside the gene matches. The CDR3 has 15 amino acids. The CDR3, as DNA: TGTGCCAGCAGCCCCGGACAGGGGGCCTTCTACGAGCAGTACTTC. Translated: CASSPGQGAFYEQYF.

V gene TRBV5-1 combines with J gene TRBJ2-5; D gene ambiguous. V gave up 0 bases and J gave up 2 bases, with 11 bases separating them. Germline V CDR1 and CDR2: SGHRS, YFSETQ. The CDR3 contains 15 residues. For the CDR3, the DNA is TGCGCCAGCAGCTTGGCCTACATGACTCAAGAGACCCAGTACTTC. This codes for CASSLAYMTQETQYF.

The chain links TRBV21-1 to TRBJ1-3; TRBD1 was called by the table and not checked on the DNA. TRBV21-1 is an annotated pseudogene. The CDR3 consists of 16 residues. CDR3 residues: CASSKFGRNSGNTIYF. The DNA for the CDR3 is TGTGCCAGCAGCAAATTTGGCCGAAACTCTGGAAACACCATATATTTT.

The gene calls are TRBV24-1 and TRBJ2-3; 7 nucleotides align to TRBD1. This CDR3 contains 16 residues. V trimming: 1 base; J trimming: 1 base; junction bases outside the gene matches: 4. The germline V gene encodes CDR1 KGHDR and CDR2 SFDVKD. The CDR3, as DNA: TGTGCCACCAGTGATTTAGGCGACAGGGGCACAGATACGCAGTATTTT. Translating it yields CATSDLGDRGTDTQYF.

This chain links TRBV7-2 with TRBJ2-5; 8 bases map to TRBD2. The CDR3 is 14 residues long. The germline gives CDR1 SGHTA, CDR2 FQGNSA. V lost 4 bases to trimming and J lost 4 bases; unmatched junction nucleotides: 5. The CDR3 DNA follows: TGTGCCAGCAGCTCTCGGCGGGGGGTAGAGACCCAGTACTTC. Translation gives CASSSRRGVETQYF.